This TCR beta chain emerged from a study of shared clonotypes between healthy human individuals. General study findings and limits: Researchers found naive subsets generally carried larger estimated richness than memory subsets. Large sequencing depth failed to make sorted-subset sequencing complete, rarefaction showed. Naive CD4 clonotypes were shared across a handful of donors at roughly 5%.

This clone was seen only a few times. Its antigen remains unknown. Libraries were prepared by immunoSEQ multiplex PCR; TCRdb keeps only in-frame clonotypes and omits some of them. The table lists 950,000 to 1,100,000 clones, more than 65% of them singletons. In germline, CDR1 is MNHNY, CDR2 SVGAGI (reference sequence). Trimming left V 2 bases short and J 5 bases short, with 7 bases between. There are 13 residues in the CDR3. This TCR was sampled from a man aged 18 to 30 in good health. J is TRBJ2-1 and V is TRBV6-6, with D possibly matching TRBD1 (6 bases). The sequenced sample consisted of memory CD4+ T cells sorted from blood. This sample's subset: CD45RA-negative fraction. The CDR3: CASSYRDNNEQFF. The CDR3 DNA sequence: TGTGCCAGCAGTTACCGGGACAACAATGAGCAGTTCTTC.